This T cell receptor beta chain comes out of a study of cytomegalovirus exposure and HLA in healthy donors. Study-level background: As released early, the data held about 85 million unique TCRs from HLA-typed donors.

The study's findings and limits: As a later analysis showed, a missense DCLRE1C variant was linked to trimming of TCR beta V- and J-genes. TRBV6-2, TRBV6-3 and some other V segments were unresolvable in 87-base-pair reads.

On this clone: Its antigen is not identified.

This CDR3 comprises 14 residues. J gave up 3 bases and V 6 bases, and 8 bases lay outside the gene matches. Per the germline V gene, CDR1 is MNHNS and CDR2 is SASEGT. The PCR used 60 Vbeta and 13 Jbeta primers. Assay used: immunoSEQ multiplex PCR; TCRdb lists only in-frame clones, some missing. The sample shows about 130,000 clones, roughly 75% of them seen only once. The chain employs TRBV6-1 and TRBJ2-7; 7 nucleotides align to TRBD1. The sample comprised PBMCs. This receptor was obtained from a female donor in good health and CMV-seronegative. CDR3 sequence reads: CASRKTGFRYEQYF. The CDR3, as DNA: TGTGCCAGCAGGAAGACAGGGTTCCGCTACGAGCAGTACTTC.